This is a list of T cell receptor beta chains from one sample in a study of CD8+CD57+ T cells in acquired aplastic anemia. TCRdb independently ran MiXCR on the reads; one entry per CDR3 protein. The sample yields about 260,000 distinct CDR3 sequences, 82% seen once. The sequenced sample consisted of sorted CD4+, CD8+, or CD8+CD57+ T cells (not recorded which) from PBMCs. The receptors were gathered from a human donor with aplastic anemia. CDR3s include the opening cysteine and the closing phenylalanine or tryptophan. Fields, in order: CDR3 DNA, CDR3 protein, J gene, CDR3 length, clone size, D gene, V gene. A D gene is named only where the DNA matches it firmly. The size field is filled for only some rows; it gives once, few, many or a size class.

DNA: TGTGCCAGCAGCTTAGATGGGGGGGGGCTTTACGAGCAGTACTTC; CDR3: CASSLDGGGLYEQYF; J: TRBJ2-7; length: 15; size: -; D: -; V: TRBV7-2
DNA: TGTGCCAGCAGCTCCGCAGATACGCAGTATACTGGCCCATTT; CDR3: CASSSADTQYTGPF; J: TRBJ2-3; length: 14; size: -; D: -; V: TRBV7-9
DNA: TGTGCCAGCAGCAGAGCGGGCCGACAGGGAGGAAACACTGAAGCTTTCTTT; CDR3: CASSRAGRQGGNTEAFF; J: TRBJ1-1; length: 17; size: -; D: TRBD1; V: TRBV19
DNA: TGTGCCAGCAGCCGGGACATCCGGGATACGCAGTATTTT; CDR3: CASSRDIRDTQYF; J: TRBJ2-3; length: 13; size: -; D: -; V: TRBV24-1
DNA: TGTGCCAGCGGAGTAGCTGTGAACATTCAGTACTACGCTTTCTTT; CDR3: CASGVAVNIQYYAFF; J: TRBJ1-1; length: 15; size: once; D: -; V: TRBV9
DNA: TGTACCAACGGGGACGTGAGCACAGATACGCAGTATTTT; CDR3: CTNGDVSTDTQYF; J: TRBJ2-3; length: 13; size: -; D: -; V: TRBV2
DNA: TGTGCCAGCGGAGGCGCTGGGAACATTACGCAGTTC; CDR3: CASGGAGNITQF; J: TRBJ2-4; length: 12; size: -; D: -; V: TRBV2
DNA: TGTGCCAGCAGCTTTGGCGGGTTGAACACCGGGGAGCTGTTT; CDR3: CASSFGGLNTGELF; J: TRBJ2-2; length: 14; size: -; D: -; V: TRBV7-9
DNA: TGCAGCGTTGAGCGGGGTCGTGGCACAGATACGCAGTATTTT; CDR3: CSVERGRGTDTQYF; J: TRBJ2-3; length: 14; size: -; D: -; V: TRBV29-1
DNA: TGCAGTGCAACGCGCAGGGGGCCTGAAGCTTTCTTT; CDR3: CSATRRGPEAFF; J: TRBJ1-1; length: 12; size: -; D: TRBD1; V: TRBV20-1
DNA: TGTGCCAGCGGCTACGGGGTGGCAGATACGCAGTATTTT; CDR3: CASGYGVADTQYF; J: TRBJ2-3; length: 13; size: -; D: -; V: TRBV11-3
DNA: TGTGCCAGCAGCCCTCCCAATAGCCACACAGATGGAAAGTATTTT; CDR3: CASSPPNSHTDGKYF; J: TRBJ2-3; length: 15; size: -; D: -; V: TRBV9
DNA: TGTGCCAGCAGCTTCCTGAGCGACACCACCAATGAAAACCTGTTTTTT; CDR3: CASSFLSDTTNENLFF; J: TRBJ1-4; length: 16; size: -; D: -; V: TRBV7-2
DNA: TGTGCCAGCAGCGAGGCCAGTAGCAATGAGACCCAGCACTTT; CDR3: CASSEASSNETQHF; J: TRBJ1-5; length: 14; size: -; D: -; V: TRBV15
DNA: TGTGCCAGCAACCTGGCCGGGACAGGGTCCTACGAGCAGTTCTTC; CDR3: CASNLAGTGSYEQFF; J: TRBJ2-1; length: 15; size: once; D: TRBD1; V: TRBV7-9
DNA: TGCGCCAGCAGCTTAGTTCGATGTGATACTAAGTATTTT; CDR3: CASSLVRCDTKYF; J: TRBJ2-3; length: 13; size: -; D: -; V: TRBV7-8
DNA: TGTGCCAGCAGCCTCCGGGCAGTTCAAGAGACCCAGTACTTC; CDR3: CASSLRAVQETQYF; J: TRBJ2-5; length: 14; size: -; D: -; V: TRBV5-6
DNA: TGTGCCACCAGTGAAGCGGGCGGGGACACGCAGTATTTT; CDR3: CATSEAGGDTQYF; J: TRBJ2-3; length: 13; size: -; D: -; V: TRBV24-1
DNA: TGTGCCAGCAGCTTGCTAGAGGGACTAGCGGGGACCACAGATACGCAGTATTTT; CDR3: CASSLLEGLAGTTDTQYF; J: TRBJ2-3; length: 18; size: -; D: TRBD2; V: TRBV5-6
DNA: TGTGCCAGCAGCGTACCGGGGGGTACGTTTGATGAAAAACTGTTTTTT; CDR3: CASSVPGGTFDEKLFF; J: TRBJ1-4; length: 16; size: -; D: -; V: TRBV9
DNA: TGTGCCAGCAGCTTAGTTGGACAGTACAATCAGCCCCAGCATTTT; CDR3: CASSLVGQYNQPQHF; J: TRBJ1-5; length: 15; size: -; D: -; V: TRBV7-2
DNA: TGCGCCAGCAGCTTTGGTCCCGGCGGCAATACGCAGTATTTT; CDR3: CASSFGPGGNTQYF; J: TRBJ2-3; length: 14; size: -; D: -; V: TRBV5-1
DNA: TGTGCCAGCGGGGACGGGGGAGGTCATACGAAGCAGTTTTTT; CDR3: CASGDGGGHTKQFF; J: TRBJ2-3; length: 14; size: -; D: -; V: TRBV2
DNA: TGTGCCAGCAGCGTGTTAGCGGGTAACAACGGGGAGTACACCTTC; CDR3: CASSVLAGNNGEYTF; J: TRBJ1-2; length: 15; size: once; D: -; V: TRBV9
DNA: TGTGCCAGCAGCGGAGCAGGGGGCAATGCTCCGCACCATTTT; CDR3: CASSGAGGNAPHHF; J: TRBJ2-3; length: 14; size: -; D: TRBD1; V: TRBV9
DNA: TGTGCCAGCGGGGACGGGGGCAAAAGTACGCAGTCTTTT; CDR3: CASGDGGKSTQSF; J: TRBJ2-3; length: 13; size: -; D: -; V: TRBV2
DNA: TGTGCCAGCGGGGACGGGGGCACAGCCACGCCGTATTTT; CDR3: CASGDGGTATPYF; J: TRBJ2-3; length: 13; size: few; D: -; V: TRBV7-8
DNA: TGTGCCAGCAGGGACGAAGCGAGGAACACCGAGGATTTT; CDR3: CASRDEARNTEDF; J: TRBJ2-3; length: 13; size: -; D: -; V: TRBV9
DNA: TGTGCCAGCACCAAAGGGGGGTCCTACAATGAGCAGTTCTTC; CDR3: CASTKGGSYNEQFF; J: TRBJ2-1; length: 14; size: -; D: -; V: TRBV7-9
DNA: TGTGCCAGCAGCGCCCAGACATATAATTCACCCCTCCACTTT; CDR3: CASSAQTYNSPLHF; J: TRBJ1-6; length: 14; size: -; D: -; V: TRBV2
DNA: TGCAGTGCCAGCAGCTCACGGGACAGGGGCTTGGACTATGGCTACACCTTC; CDR3: CSASSSRDRGLDYGYTF; J: TRBJ1-2; length: 17; size: once; D: TRBD1; V: TRBV20-1
DNA: TGTGCCAGCAGCCTAGTCCAGCCCAGCACAGATACGCAGTATTTT; CDR3: CASSLVQPSTDTQYF; J: TRBJ2-3; length: 15; size: -; D: -; V: TRBV9
DNA: TGTGCCGGACGGGAGGCGAGCTATGGCTACACCTTC; CDR3: CAGREASYGYTF; J: TRBJ1-2; length: 12; size: -; D: -; V: TRBV7-2
DNA: TGTGCCAGCAGCTTAGGCGTGGACGGGTCAGCGGTTCTGTTTTTT; CDR3: CASSLGVDGSAVLFF; J: TRBJ2-2; length: 15; size: once; D: -; V: TRBV2
DNA: TGTGCCAGCAGCGTAGGGTCAACTACGAACTCTTTTGCTTTCTTT; CDR3: CASSVGSTTNSFAFF; J: TRBJ1-1; length: 15; size: -; D: -; V: TRBV9
DNA: TGTGCCAGCAGCTCAGGACGGGGGGCTAGGGAGACCCAGTACTTC; CDR3: CASSSGRGARETQYF; J: TRBJ2-5; length: 15; size: -; D: -; V: TRBV7-9
DNA: TGTGCCAAAAGAGGCGGGGGGAGCGATGAGCAGTTCTTC; CDR3: CAKRGGGSDEQFF; J: TRBJ2-1; length: 13; size: -; D: TRBD2; V: TRBV2
DNA: TGTGCCAGCGGGGACGGGGCCACGGATCACACGTATTTT; CDR3: CASGDGATDHTYF; J: TRBJ2-3; length: 13; size: -; D: -; V: TRBV7-9
DNA: TGTGCCAGCAGCTTGAAAGGGGGCGCCGACGATGGCTACTACACCTTC; CDR3: CASSLKGGADDGYYTF; J: TRBJ1-2; length: 16; size: -; D: TRBD1; V: TRBV7-2
DNA: TGTGCCAGCAGCTTTCTAAGAAGCGGGGGGAGCGATGACTTT; CDR3: CASSFLRSGGSDDF; J: TRBJ1-1; length: 14; size: -; D: -; V: TRBV7-9
DNA: TGTGCCAGCAGCTTAGTGGGGAACGCTGAAGCTTTCTTTTACACCTTC; CDR3: CASSLVGNAEAFFYTF; J: TRBJ1-2; length: 16; size: -; D: -; V: TRBV7-8
DNA: TGCAGCGCCCCAGGACAGGAGGGGAAAAATACGCAGTATTTT; CDR3: CSAPGQEGKNTQYF; J: TRBJ2-3; length: 14; size: -; D: -; V: TRBV20-1
DNA: TGTGCCAGCAGCTGGACAGGAAGTAGTAGGACCTACAAGCAGTTCTTC; CDR3: CASSWTGSSRTYKQFF; J: TRBJ2-1; length: 16; size: -; D: TRBD1; V: TRBV7-2
DNA: TGTGCCAACAACATAGGCACGTACCAAGAGACCCAGTACTTC; CDR3: CANNIGTYQETQYF; J: TRBJ2-5; length: 14; size: -; D: -; V: TRBV15
DNA: TGTGCCAGCAGCTTTCGCAGGAGCGGGGGGAGGCAAGAGCAGTTCTTC; CDR3: CASSFRRSGGRQEQFF; J: TRBJ2-1; length: 16; size: -; D: TRBD2; V: TRBV7-2
DNA: TGTGCCACCAGCAGAGGCGGAGGGCAAGATACGCAGTATTTC; CDR3: CATSRGGGQDTQYF; J: TRBJ2-3; length: 14; size: many; D: -; V: TRBV15
DNA: TGTGCCAGCAGCAATGGACAGGGGGCTCAAGAGACCCAGTACACCTTC; CDR3: CASSNGQGAQETQYTF; J: TRBJ1-2; length: 16; size: -; D: TRBD1; V: TRBV7-2
DNA: TGTGCCAGCAGCTTTACAAGAAGCGGGGGGTACGGCTACACCTTC; CDR3: CASSFTRSGGYGYTF; J: TRBJ1-2; length: 15; size: -; D: -; V: TRBV7-9
DNA: TGTGCCAGCAGCCAAGAACCAACGAGGAGCGGAGCATCCGAGCAGTACTTC; CDR3: CASSQEPTRSGASEQYF; J: TRBJ2-7; length: 17; size: -; D: -; V: TRBV7-9
DNA: TGTGCCAGTACCTCCGCGGGACAGGGAAACAATGAGCAGTTCTTC; CDR3: CASTSAGQGNNEQFF; J: TRBJ2-1; length: 15; size: -; D: TRBD1; V: TRBV19
DNA: TGCGCCAGCAGCGCACAGACAGGGGGGCATAATTCACCCCTCCACTTT; CDR3: CASSAQTGGHNSPLHF; J: TRBJ1-6; length: 16; size: -; D: TRBD1; V: TRBV5-1
DNA: TGTGCCAGCAGCGATAGCGGGGGGGAGACCCAGTACTTC; CDR3: CASSDSGGETQYF; J: TRBJ2-5; length: 13; size: -; D: TRBD2; V: TRBV9
DNA: TGTGCCAGTAGCGTGACGGGGACTTCTTCCAATGAGCAGTTCTTC; CDR3: CASSVTGTSSNEQFF; J: TRBJ2-1; length: 15; size: few; D: -; V: TRBV5-6
DNA: TGTGCCAGCCGATGTGTGACCTCTCACGATGAGCAGTTCTTT; CDR3: CASRCVTSHDEQFF; J: TRBJ2-3; length: 14; size: once; D: -; V: TRBV2
DNA: TGCGCCACCAGCCAAGGCCTGGCAAGTGGCTACACCTTC; CDR3: CATSQGLASGYTF; J: TRBJ1-2; length: 13; size: -; D: -; V: TRBV9